These 2 T cell receptor beta chains were all obtained from the same sample, sequenced in a study of preoperative IRX-2 immunotherapy in early breast cancer. TCRdb's copy holds only in-frame clones and misses some; the assay was immunoSEQ multiplex PCR. The table records about 19,000 clones, approximately 80% of them present only once. As for treatment: preoperative locoregional IRX-2 cytokine immunotherapy. Sequenced here: lymph node tissue, sampled after IRX-2 immunotherapy. The receptor set was obtained from a human donor with breast cancer.

The chain couples TRBV29-1 to TRBJ1-5, with D perhaps matching TRBD1 (6 bases). Trimming stripped 4 bases from V and 1 base from J, with 14 bases between. The CDR3 is 15 residues long. Germline V gene lookup returns CDR1 SQVTM and CDR2 ANQGSEA. This CDR3 is CSVAIGRGSNQPQHF. CDR3 coding DNA: TGCAGCGTTGCCATTGGGAGGGGGAGCAATCAGCCCCAGCATTTT.

The chain couples TRBV10-2 to TRBJ1-1, with D possibly being TRBD1 (6 bases). V lost 5 bases and J lost 6, with 16 bases in between. The length of the CDR3 is 14 residues. The V gene's germline CDR1 is WSHSY and CDR2 SAAADI. CDR3 sequence: CASSYVQGLSEAFF. The CDR3 DNA is TGCGCCAGCAGTTACGTCCAGGGGTTATCTGAAGCTTTCTTT.